The 13 T cell receptor beta chains reported below all come from one sample, sequenced in a study of identical twins. A single record per CDR3 protein comes from TCRdb applying MiXCR to the 5' RACE reads. The profile covers roughly 500,000 distinct CDR3 sequences, with approximately 22% appearing a single time and around 1% taken by the ten largest. These same records also appear under a second study, on T cells expressing NK-cell markers.

Sequences were obtained from CD4+ T cells sorted from blood. Receptors were obtained from a woman younger than 35 in good health.

The chain couples TRBV29-1 to TRBJ1-2; D unresolved. The CDR3 has 13 residues. V was shortened by 4 bases and J by 3 bases, with 12 bases between the two germline ends. Looked up from germline, CDR1 is SQVTM and CDR2 is ANQGSEA. DNA of the CDR3: TGCAGCGTTGTCTTAGTGATTGACTATGGCTACACCTTC. Translation: CSVVLVIDYGYTF.

This clonotype was seen only a few times. The rearrangement uses TRBV5-1 and TRBJ2-2, with 9 positions matching TRBD2. Germline V gene lookup returns CDR1 SGHRS and CDR2 YFSETQ. With 0 bases clipped from V and 4 bases from J, the junction kept 4 bases outside the gene matches. CDR3 length: 16 residues. The CDR3 coding sequence is TGCGCCAGCAGCTTGGCCCCTAGCGGGGTCACCGGGGAGCTGTTTTTT. Translation: CASSLAPSGVTGELFF.

This clonotype was detected a few times. The chain has TRBV20-1 and TRBJ2-5; TRBD2 agrees at 12 bases. Germline V CDR1 and CDR2: DFQATT, SNEGSKA (reference sequence). The CDR3 totals 18 residues. V was clipped by 6 bases and J by 0 bases; unmatched bases: 14. The CDR3 region is CSATATSGGRRYQETQYF. CDR3 sequence (DNA): TGCAGTGCGACGGCGACTAGCGGGGGTCGTAGGTACCAAGAGACCCAGTACTTC.

As concerns this clonotype: Given a much more abundant clone one base away, this may be a read error. This chain uses TRBV5-1 with TRBJ2-5; 7 bases fit TRBD2. This CDR3 has 14 residues. Per the germline V gene, CDR1 is SGHRS and CDR2 is YFSETQ. The junction had 3 bases not matched to a gene; V was cut back by 4 bases and J by 0 bases. CDR3: CASSPGTNQETQYF. In DNA, the CDR3 is TGCGCCAGCAGCCCCGGGACTAACCAAGAGACCCAGTACTTC.

The chain is built from TRBV7-2 and TRBJ1-5; 7 nucleotides agree with TRBD1. CDR1 and CDR2 (germline): SGHTA, FQGNSA. The CDR3 length is 18 residues. V lost 3 bases and J lost 2; bases outside the gene matches: 13. The CDR3 sequence: CASSFAFLSGGRNQPQHF. In nucleotides, the CDR3 is TGTGCCAGCAGCTTCGCATTCTTATCAGGGGGACGCAATCAGCCCCAGCATTTT.

The chain has TRBV20-1 and TRBJ1-1; the D gene is possibly TRBD1 (6 bases). Germline V gene lookup returns CDR1 DFQATT and CDR2 SNEGSKA (reference sequence). V lost 5 bases and J lost 4, with 14 bases in between. The CDR3 length is 13 residues. As DNA, the CDR3 is TGCAGTGCTGGACGAAACAGGGTCACTGAAGCTTTCTTT. This translates into CSAGRNRVTEAFF.

The rearrangement joins TRBV20-1 to TRBJ2-5, with a possible D match to TRBD2 (6 bases). Germline V gene lookup returns CDR1 DFQATT and CDR2 SNEGSKA (reference sequence). V lost 6 bases and J lost 3, with 17 bases in between. This CDR3 has 14 residues. As DNA, the CDR3 is TGCAGTGCCACCGGGACTGGGCGAGAAGAGACCCAGTACTTC. Translating it yields CSATGTGREETQYF.

The chain joins TRBV4-1 to TRBJ1-2; D might be TRBD1 (5 bases). Trimming removed 0 bases from V and 8 bases from J, with 13 bases in between. The CDR3 covers 14 residues. The germline gives CDR1 MGHRA, CDR2 YSYEKL. The CDR3 DNA follows: TGCGCCAGCAGCCAAGACAGGGACGGTCGCGGCTACACCTTC. It specifies CASSQDRDGRGYTF.

This rearrangement joins TRBV12-5 to TRBJ2-7; no clear D gene. V lost 4 bases, J lost 0 bases, and 10 bases lay in between. In germline, CDR1 is LGHNT, CDR2 FRNRAP. The CDR3 spans 14 residues. CDR3 residues: CASGSPQASYEQYF. The CDR3 coding sequence is TGTGCTAGTGGTTCCCCTCAGGCCTCCTACGAGCAGTACTTC.

The chain joins TRBV4-3 to TRBJ1-5; no firm D call. The length of the CDR3 is 13 residues. Trimming removed 0 bases from V and 6 bases from J, with 6 bases in between. Germline values: CDR1 LGHNA, CDR2 YSLEER. DNA of the CDR3: TGCGCCAGCAGCCAAGATCCCGGTCAGCCCCAGCATTTT. Translating gives CASSQDPGQPQHF.

The chain has TRBV6-5 and TRBJ1-5; D might be TRBD1 (5 bases). V lost 2 bases and J 0 bases, leaving 11 bases between the germline ends. The CDR3 is 16 amino acids. CDR1 is MNHEY and CDR2 is SVGAGI in the germline V gene. The DNA of the CDR3 is TGTGCCAGCAGTTACGGGGGTGTATATAGCAATCAGCCCCAGCATTTT. The encoded protein is CASSYGGVYSNQPQHF.

This clonotype occurred a few times. The chain carries TRBV12-3 or TRBV12-4 and TRBJ2-1; TRBD1 matches 7 bases. V gave up 4 bases and J gave up 7 bases; unmatched junction bases: 1. The CDR3 sequence is 12 residues long. Here the CDR3 DNA reads TGTGCCAGCAGTTCGGACAGGAATGAGCAGTTCTTC. Amino acid sequence: CASSSDRNEQFF.

The V call is TRBV20-1, the J call TRBJ1-2, with D possibly matching TRBD1 (5 bases). V lost 5 bases, J lost 6 bases, and 16 bases lay in between. In germline, CDR1 is DFQATT, CDR2 SNEGSKA (reference sequence). The CDR3 is 13 residues long. For the CDR3, the DNA is TGCAGTGCTCCCCTTTCGGGGGGGAATGGCTACACCTTC. Protein product: CSAPLSGGNGYTF.